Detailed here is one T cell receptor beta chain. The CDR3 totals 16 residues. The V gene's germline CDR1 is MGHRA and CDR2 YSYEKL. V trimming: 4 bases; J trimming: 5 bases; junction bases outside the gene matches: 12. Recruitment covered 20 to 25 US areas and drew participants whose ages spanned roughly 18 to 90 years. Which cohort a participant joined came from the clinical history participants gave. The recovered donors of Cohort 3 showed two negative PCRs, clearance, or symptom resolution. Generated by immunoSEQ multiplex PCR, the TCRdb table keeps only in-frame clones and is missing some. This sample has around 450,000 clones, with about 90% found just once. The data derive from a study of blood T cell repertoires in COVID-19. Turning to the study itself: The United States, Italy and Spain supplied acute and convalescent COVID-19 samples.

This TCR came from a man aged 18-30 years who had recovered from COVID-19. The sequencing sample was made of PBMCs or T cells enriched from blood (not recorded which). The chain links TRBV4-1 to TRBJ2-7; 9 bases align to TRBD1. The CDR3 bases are TGCGCCAGCAGCCCGGACCCGACAGGGGGGGTGAACGAGCAGTACTTC. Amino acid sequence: CASSPDPTGGVNEQYF.